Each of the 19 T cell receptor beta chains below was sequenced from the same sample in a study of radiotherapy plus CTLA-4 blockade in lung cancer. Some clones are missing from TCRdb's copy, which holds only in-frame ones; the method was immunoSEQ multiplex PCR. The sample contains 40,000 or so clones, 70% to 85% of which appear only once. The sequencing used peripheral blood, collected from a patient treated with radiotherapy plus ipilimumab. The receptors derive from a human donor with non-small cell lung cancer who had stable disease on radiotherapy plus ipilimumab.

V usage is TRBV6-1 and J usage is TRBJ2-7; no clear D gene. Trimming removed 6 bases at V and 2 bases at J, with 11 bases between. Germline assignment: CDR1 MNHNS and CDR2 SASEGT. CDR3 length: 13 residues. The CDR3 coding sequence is TGTGCCAGCAGGGGCTCAGTGACCTACGAGCAGTACTTC. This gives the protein CASRGSVTYEQYF.

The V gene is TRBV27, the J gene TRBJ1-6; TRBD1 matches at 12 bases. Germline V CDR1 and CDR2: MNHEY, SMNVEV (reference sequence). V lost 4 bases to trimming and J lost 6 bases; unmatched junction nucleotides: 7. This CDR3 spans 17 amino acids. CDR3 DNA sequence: TGTGCCAGCAGTTCATCCGGGACAGGGGGCGGTAATTCACCCCTCCACTTT. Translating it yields CASSSSGTGGGNSPLHF.

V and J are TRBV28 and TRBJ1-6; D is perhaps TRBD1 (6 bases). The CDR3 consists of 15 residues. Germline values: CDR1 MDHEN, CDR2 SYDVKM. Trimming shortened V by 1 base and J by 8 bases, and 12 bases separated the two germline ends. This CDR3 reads CASSLLRGRDSPLHF. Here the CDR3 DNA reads TGTGCCAGCAGTTTATTGCGGGGGCGCGATTCACCCCTCCACTTT.

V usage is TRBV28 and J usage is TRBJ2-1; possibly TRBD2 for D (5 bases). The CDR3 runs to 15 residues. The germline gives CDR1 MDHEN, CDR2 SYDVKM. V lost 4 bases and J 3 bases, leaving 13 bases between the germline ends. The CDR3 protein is CASSSSAGSYNEQFF. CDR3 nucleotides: TGTGCCAGCAGTTCCTCGGCGGGCAGCTACAATGAGCAGTTCTTC.

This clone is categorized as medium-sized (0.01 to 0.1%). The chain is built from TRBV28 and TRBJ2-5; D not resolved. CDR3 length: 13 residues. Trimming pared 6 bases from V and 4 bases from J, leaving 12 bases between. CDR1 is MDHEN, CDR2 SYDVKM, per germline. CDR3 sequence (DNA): TGTGCCAGCAGGAAAGCCGGGCGAGAGACCCAGTACTTC. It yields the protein CASRKAGRETQYF.

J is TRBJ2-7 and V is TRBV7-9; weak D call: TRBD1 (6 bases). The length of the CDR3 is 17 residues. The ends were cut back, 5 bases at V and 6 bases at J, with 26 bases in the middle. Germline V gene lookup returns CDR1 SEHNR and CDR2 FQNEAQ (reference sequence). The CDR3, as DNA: TGTGCCAGCAGCCAAATAACAGGACAGTCCAGTTTAATCGAGCAGTACTTC. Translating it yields CASSQITGQSSLIEQYF.

The CDR3 is CASSLESSPGHEQYF. DNA of the CDR3: TGCGCCAGCAGCTTGGAGAGCTCTCCGGGCCACGAGCAGTACTTC. The chain has TRBV5-1 and TRBJ2-7, with D unresolved. The germline gives CDR1 SGHRS, CDR2 YFSETQ. CDR3 size: 15 residues. V was clipped by 0 bases and J by 5 bases, with 15 bases between them.

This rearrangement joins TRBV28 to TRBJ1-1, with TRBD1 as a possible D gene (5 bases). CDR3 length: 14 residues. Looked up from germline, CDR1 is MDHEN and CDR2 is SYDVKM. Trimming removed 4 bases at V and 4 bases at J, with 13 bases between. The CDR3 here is CASSSWVGGTEAFF. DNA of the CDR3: TGTGCCAGCAGTTCGTGGGTTGGGGGCACTGAAGCTTTCTTT.

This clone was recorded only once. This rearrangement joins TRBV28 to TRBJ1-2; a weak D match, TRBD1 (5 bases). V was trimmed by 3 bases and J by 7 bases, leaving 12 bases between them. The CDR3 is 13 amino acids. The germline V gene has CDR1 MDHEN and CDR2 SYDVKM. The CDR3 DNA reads TGTGCCAGCAGTTTTAGGGGATCTTCTGGCTACACCTTC. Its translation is CASSFRGSSGYTF.

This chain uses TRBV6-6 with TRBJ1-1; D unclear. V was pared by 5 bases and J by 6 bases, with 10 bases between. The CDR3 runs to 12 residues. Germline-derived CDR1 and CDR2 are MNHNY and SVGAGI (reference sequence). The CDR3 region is CASSLGGAEAFF. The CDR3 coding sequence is TGTGCCAGCAGTCTCGGAGGCGCTGAAGCTTTCTTT.

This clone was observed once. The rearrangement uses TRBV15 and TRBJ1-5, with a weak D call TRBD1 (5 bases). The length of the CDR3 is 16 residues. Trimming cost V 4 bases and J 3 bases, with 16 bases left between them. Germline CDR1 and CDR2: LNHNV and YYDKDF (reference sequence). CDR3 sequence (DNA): TGTGCCACCAGCAAGGGGACTGGGAGCGACAATCAGCCCCAGCATTTT. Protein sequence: CATSKGTGSDNQPQHF.

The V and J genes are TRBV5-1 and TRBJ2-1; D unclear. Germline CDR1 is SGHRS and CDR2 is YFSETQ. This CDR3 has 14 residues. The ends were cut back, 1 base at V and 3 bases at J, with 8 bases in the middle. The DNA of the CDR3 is TGCGCCAGCAGCTTGTTCTCTAGCTACAATGAGCAGTTCTTC. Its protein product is CASSLFSSYNEQFF.

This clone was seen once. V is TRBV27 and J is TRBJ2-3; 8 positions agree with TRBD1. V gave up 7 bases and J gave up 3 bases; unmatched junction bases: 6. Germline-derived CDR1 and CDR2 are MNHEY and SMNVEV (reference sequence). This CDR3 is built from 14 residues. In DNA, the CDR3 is TGTGCCAGCAATCGGGACAGGACTACAGATACGCAGTATTTT. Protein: CASNRDRTTDTQYF.

In DNA form, the CDR3 reads TGTGCCAGCAGTTATTGGGCCGTTGGGTACTACGAGCAGTACTTC. Translated, it gives CASSYWAVGYYEQYF. This chain links TRBV6-6 with TRBJ2-7; no firm D call. The length of the CDR3 is 15 residues. The germline V gene has CDR1 MNHNY and CDR2 SVGAGI (reference sequence). Trimming left V 3 bases short and J 3 bases short, with 15 bases between.

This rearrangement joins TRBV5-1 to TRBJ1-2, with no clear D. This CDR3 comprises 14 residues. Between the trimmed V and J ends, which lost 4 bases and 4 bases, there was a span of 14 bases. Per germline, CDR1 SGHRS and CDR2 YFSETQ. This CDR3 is CASSPMRQAYGYTF. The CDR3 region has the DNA TGCGCCAGCAGCCCGATGAGGCAGGCCTATGGCTACACCTTC.

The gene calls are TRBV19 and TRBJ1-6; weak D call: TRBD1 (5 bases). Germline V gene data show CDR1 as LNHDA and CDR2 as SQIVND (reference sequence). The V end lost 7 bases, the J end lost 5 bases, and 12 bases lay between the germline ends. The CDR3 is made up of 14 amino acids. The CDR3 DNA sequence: TGTGCCAGTACCAGGGATGGAGATAATTCACCCCTCCACTTT. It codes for CASTRDGDNSPLHF.

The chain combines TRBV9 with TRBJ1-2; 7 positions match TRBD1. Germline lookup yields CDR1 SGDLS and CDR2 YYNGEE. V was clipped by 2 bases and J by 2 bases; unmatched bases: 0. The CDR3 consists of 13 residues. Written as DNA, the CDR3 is TGTGCCAGCAGCGTGACAGGGAACTATGGCTACACCTTC. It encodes CASSVTGNYGYTF.

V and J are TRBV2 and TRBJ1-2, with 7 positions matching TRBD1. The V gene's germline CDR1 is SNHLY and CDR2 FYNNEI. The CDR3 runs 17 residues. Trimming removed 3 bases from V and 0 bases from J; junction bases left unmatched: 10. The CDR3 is CASSEETGPRTNYGYTF. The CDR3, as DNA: TGTGCCAGCAGTGAGGAGACAGGGCCTCGAACTAACTATGGCTACACCTTC.

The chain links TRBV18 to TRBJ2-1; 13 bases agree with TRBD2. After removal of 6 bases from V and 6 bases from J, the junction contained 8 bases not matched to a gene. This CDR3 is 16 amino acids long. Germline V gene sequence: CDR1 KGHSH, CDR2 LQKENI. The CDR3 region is CASSPPGTSGANEQFF. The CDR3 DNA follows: TGTGCCAGCTCTCCTCCCGGGACTAGCGGGGCCAATGAGCAGTTCTTC.